One sample yielded the 10 T cell receptor beta chains listed below, sequenced in a study of CD4 T cells in relation to SARS-CoV-2 and coronaviruses (dated by TCRdb to the early 2020s). These receptors lack a known antigen. The library was prepared using the immunoSEQ multiplex PCR assay. The table comes from immuneACCESS by way of TCRdb, which keeps in-frame sequences with V and J called. Part of the clones is missing from these tables; in studies checked, under half for an unresolved V gene and the rest for unknown reasons. For this sample the table gives about 29,000 clones, of which around 78% were detected only once. Jointly, the top ten make up 20% of the sample. CD4+ T cells from unexposed donors were collected before the COVID-19 pandemic (2011-2018). After less than eleven days of culture, CD4+ T cells were isolated with the EasySep CD4+ T cell isolation kit. Material: CD4+ T cells from PBMCs, cultured in vitro. The receptors shown here come from a human donor in good health.

Only one count was recorded for this clone. The rearrangement uses TRBV27 and TRBJ1-4; D not certain. The V gene's germline CDR1 is MNHEY and CDR2 SMNVEV (reference sequence). The CDR3 is 16 residues long. Trimming left V 4 bases short and J 3 bases short, with 15 bases between. CDR3 residues: CASSSPAGRANEKLFF. The DNA for the CDR3 is TGTGCCAGCAGTTCCCCGGCGGGGAGAGCTAATGAAAAACTGTTTTTT.

The V and J genes are TRBV2 and TRBJ1-1; TRBD1 matches 10 bases. The germline gives CDR1 SNHLY, CDR2 FYNNEI. V lost 7 bases to trimming and J lost 5 bases; unmatched junction nucleotides: 7. This CDR3 has 14 amino acids. CDR3 residues: CASTLGQGRTEAFF. CDR3 nucleotide sequence: TGTGCCAGCACCTTGGGACAGGGGAGAACTGAAGCTTTCTTT.

The chain uses TRBV28 and TRBJ2-7; D may be TRBD1 (6 bases). In germline, CDR1 is MDHEN, CDR2 SYDVKM. V was shortened by 4 bases and J by 3 bases, with 19 bases between the two germline ends. This CDR3 comprises 16 residues. CDR3 residues: CASSSPSGDVLYEQYF. In DNA form, the CDR3 reads TGTGCCAGCAGTTCGCCCTCAGGGGATGTGCTCTACGAGCAGTACTTC.

The chain couples TRBV6-2 or TRBV6-3 to TRBJ1-1, with D possibly matching TRBD1 (6 bases). Trimming shortened V by 4 bases and J by 5 bases, and 14 bases separated the two germline ends. This CDR3 contains 14 residues. CDR1 is MNHEY, CDR2 SVGEGT, per germline. CDR3 amino acids: CASSLDSSGTEAFF. As DNA, the CDR3 is TGTGCCAGCAGTTTGGACAGTTCGGGGACTGAAGCTTTCTTT.

V and J are TRBV6-6 and TRBJ1-4, with 8 bases aligning to TRBD1. V lost 6 bases and J lost 6; bases outside the gene matches: 6. The CDR3 is made up of 14 amino acids. The germline gives CDR1 MNHNY, CDR2 SVGAGI (reference sequence). In nucleotides, the CDR3 is TGTGCCAGCAGCTCCACGACAGGGGATGAAAAACTGTTTTTT. Its translation is CASSSTTGDEKLFF.

By share, this clone counts as medium-sized (0.01 to 0.1%). V usage is TRBV6-5 and J usage is TRBJ1-6, with 7 positions matching TRBD1. Germline values: CDR1 MNHEY, CDR2 SVGAGI. V shed 6 bases and J 14 bases; nucleotides not matched to a gene: 13. This CDR3 comprises 14 residues. The CDR3: CASRHRQGYGSLHF. The CDR3 DNA follows: TGTGCCAGCAGACATCGACAGGGTTATGGATCCCTCCACTTT.

The chain employs TRBV10-3 and TRBJ1-2; possibly TRBD1 for D (5 bases). The CDR3 extends over 17 amino acids. Germline CDR1 and CDR2: ENHRY and SYGVKD. Trimming left V 2 bases short and J 0 bases short, with 16 bases between. The CDR3 sequence: CAISEPTGGGSNYGYTF. DNA for the CDR3: TGTGCCATCAGTGAGCCAACGGGGGGGGGTTCTAACTATGGCTACACCTTC.

V gene TRBV7-9 combines with J gene TRBJ1-1; TRBD1 might be the D (5 bases). The CDR3 contains 13 residues. Trimming removed 2 bases from V and 7 bases from J, with 11 bases in between. CDR1 SEHNR and CDR2 FQNEAQ come from the germline V gene (reference sequence). The CDR3 DNA follows: TGTGCCAGCAGCTTAAGGATAAGGGGTGAAGCTTTCTTT. Its translation: CASSLRIRGEAFF. The full variable domain, with the rest looked up from reference TRBV7-9 and TRBJ1-1, is DTGVSQNPRHKITKRGQNVTFRCDPISEHNRLYWYRQTLGQGPEFLTYFQNEAQLEKSRLLSDRFSAERPKGSFSTLEIQRTEQGDSAMYLCASSLRIRGEAFFGQGTRLTVV.

This clone was observed once. The J gene is TRBJ1-1, the V gene TRBV18; the D is unclear. This CDR3 region has 14 residues. Germline V lookup: CDR1 KGHSH, CDR2 LQKENI. V was shortened by 3 bases and J by 0 bases, with 8 bases between the two germline ends. In DNA form, the CDR3 reads TGTGCCAGCTCACCGGGGAACCTGAACACTGAAGCTTTCTTT. Translating gives CASSPGNLNTEAFF. The whole variable domain, filled in from reference TRBV18 and TRBJ1-1, reads NAGVMQNPRHLVRRRGQEARLRCSPMKGHSHVYWYRQLPEEGLKFMVYLQKENIIDESGMPKERFSAEFPKEGPSILRIQQVVRGDSAAYFCASSPGNLNTEAFFGQGTRLTVV.

The chain employs TRBV4-1 and TRBJ2-1; weak D call: TRBD1 (6 bases). The CDR3 covers 17 residues. Germline V gene sequence: CDR1 MGHRA, CDR2 YSYEKL. V lost 2 bases to trimming and J lost 6 bases, with 20 bases between them. In nucleotides, the CDR3 is TGCGCCAGCAGCCAACCAGGGATGAGGAGAGGGGGCAATGAGCAGTTCTTC. Translating gives CASSQPGMRRGGNEQFF.